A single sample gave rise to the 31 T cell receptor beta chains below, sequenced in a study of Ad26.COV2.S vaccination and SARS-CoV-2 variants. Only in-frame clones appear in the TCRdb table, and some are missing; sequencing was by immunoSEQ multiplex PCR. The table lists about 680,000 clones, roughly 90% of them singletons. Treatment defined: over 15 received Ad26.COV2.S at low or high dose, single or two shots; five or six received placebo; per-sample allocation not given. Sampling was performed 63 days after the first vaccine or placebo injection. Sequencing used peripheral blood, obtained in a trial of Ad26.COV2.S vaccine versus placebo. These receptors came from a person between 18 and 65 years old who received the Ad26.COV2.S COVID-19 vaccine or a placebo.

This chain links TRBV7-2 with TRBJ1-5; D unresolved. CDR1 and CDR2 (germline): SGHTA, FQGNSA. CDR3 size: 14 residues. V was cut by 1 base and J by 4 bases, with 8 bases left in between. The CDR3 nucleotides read TGTGCCAGCAGCTTAGAGTCACAGAATCAGCCCCAGCATTTT. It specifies CASSLESQNQPQHF. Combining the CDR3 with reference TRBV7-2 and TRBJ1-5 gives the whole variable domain GAGVSQSPSNKVTEKGKDVELRCDPISGHTALYWYRQSLGQGLEFLIYFQGNSAPDKSGLPSDRFSAERTGGSVSTLTIQRTQQEDSAVYLCASSLESQNQPQHFGDGTRLSIL.

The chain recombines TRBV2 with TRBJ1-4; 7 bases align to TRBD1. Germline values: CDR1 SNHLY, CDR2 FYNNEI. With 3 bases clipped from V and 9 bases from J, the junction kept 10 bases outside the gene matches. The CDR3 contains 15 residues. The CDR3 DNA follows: TGTGCCAGCAGTGAGGAGGGCCAGGGGGGGAAAAAACTGTTTTTT. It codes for CASSEEGQGGKKLFF.

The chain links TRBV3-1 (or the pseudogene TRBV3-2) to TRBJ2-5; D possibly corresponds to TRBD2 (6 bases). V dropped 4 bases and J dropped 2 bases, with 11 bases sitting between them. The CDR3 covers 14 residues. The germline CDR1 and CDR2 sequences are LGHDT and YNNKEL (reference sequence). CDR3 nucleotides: TGTGCCAGCAGCCGACGGACTAATCAAGAGACCCAGTACTTC. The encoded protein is CASSRRTNQETQYF.

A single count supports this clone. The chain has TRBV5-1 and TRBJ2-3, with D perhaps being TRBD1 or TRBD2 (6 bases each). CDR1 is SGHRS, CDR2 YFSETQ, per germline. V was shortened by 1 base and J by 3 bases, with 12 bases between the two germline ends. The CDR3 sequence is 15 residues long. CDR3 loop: CASSLLGGQTDTQYF. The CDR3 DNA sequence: TGCGCCAGCAGCTTGCTGGGGGGCCAAACAGATACGCAGTATTTT.

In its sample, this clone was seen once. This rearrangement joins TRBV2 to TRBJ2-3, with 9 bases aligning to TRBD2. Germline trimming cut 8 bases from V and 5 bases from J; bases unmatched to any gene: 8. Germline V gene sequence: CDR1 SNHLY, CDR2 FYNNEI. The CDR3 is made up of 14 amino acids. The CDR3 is CASGAGGPGDTQYF. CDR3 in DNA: TGTGCCAGCGGTGCGGGAGGGCCTGGAGATACGCAGTATTTT.

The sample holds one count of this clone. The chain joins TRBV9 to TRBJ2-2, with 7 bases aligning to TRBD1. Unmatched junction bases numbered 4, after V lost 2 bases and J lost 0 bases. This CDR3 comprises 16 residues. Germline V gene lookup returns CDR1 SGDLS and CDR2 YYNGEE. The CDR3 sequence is CASSVLGGANTGELFF. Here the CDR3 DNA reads TGTGCCAGCAGCGTCTTAGGGGGCGCGAACACCGGGGAGCTGTTTTTT.

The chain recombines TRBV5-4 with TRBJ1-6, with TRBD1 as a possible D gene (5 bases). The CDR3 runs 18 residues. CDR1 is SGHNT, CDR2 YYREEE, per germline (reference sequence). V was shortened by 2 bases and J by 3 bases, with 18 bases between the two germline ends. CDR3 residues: CASSFGPPGTGYNSPLHF. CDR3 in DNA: TGTGCCAGCAGCTTTGGGCCTCCTGGGACGGGCTATAATTCACCCCTCCACTTT. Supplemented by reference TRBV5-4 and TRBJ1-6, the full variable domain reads ETGVTQSPTHLIKTRGQQVTLRCSSQSGHNTVSWYQQALGQGPQFIFQYYREEENGRGNFPPRFSGLQFPNYSSELNVNALELDDSALYLCASSFGPPGTGYNSPLHFGNGTRLTVT.

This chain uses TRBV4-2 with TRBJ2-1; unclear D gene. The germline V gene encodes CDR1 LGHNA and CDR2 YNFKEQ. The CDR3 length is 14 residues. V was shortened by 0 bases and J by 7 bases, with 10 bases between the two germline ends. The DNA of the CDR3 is TGTGCCAGCAGCCAAGAAAGGTTGAGTAATGAGCAGTTCTTC. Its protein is CASSQERLSNEQFF.

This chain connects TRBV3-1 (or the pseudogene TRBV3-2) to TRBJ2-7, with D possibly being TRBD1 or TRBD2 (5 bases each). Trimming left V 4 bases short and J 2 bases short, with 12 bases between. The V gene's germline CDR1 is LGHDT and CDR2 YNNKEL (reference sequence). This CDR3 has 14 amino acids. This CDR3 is CASSPRETTYEQYF. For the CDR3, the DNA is TGTGCCAGCAGCCCCAGGGAGACAACCTACGAGCAGTACTTC.

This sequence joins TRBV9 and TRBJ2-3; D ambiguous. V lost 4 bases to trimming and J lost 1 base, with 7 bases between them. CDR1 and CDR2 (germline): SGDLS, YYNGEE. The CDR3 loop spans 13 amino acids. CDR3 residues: CASSPAGTDTQYF. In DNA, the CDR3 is TGTGCCAGCAGCCCAGCCGGCACAGATACGCAGTATTTT.

The CDR3 bases are TGTGCCAGCAGCCCGATGGGGCAGCCAAATCAGCCCCAGCATTTT. Translation gives CASSPMGQPNQPQHF. The chain joins TRBV7-9 to TRBJ1-5; TRBD1 might be the D (5 bases). V dropped 5 bases and J dropped 4 bases, with 15 bases sitting between them. CDR1 is SEHNR and CDR2 is FQNEAQ in the germline V gene (reference sequence). The CDR3 totals 15 residues.

The CDR3 region has the DNA TGTGCCAGCAGTGGGGCGGGCCTCAATGAGCAGTTCTTC. Protein product: CASSGAGLNEQFF. The J gene is TRBJ2-1, the V gene TRBV6-4, with D possibly being TRBD2 (5 bases). V was cut by 4 bases and J by 6 bases, with 10 bases left in between. The CDR3 has 13 amino acids. The germline gives CDR1 MRHNA, CDR2 SNTAGT.

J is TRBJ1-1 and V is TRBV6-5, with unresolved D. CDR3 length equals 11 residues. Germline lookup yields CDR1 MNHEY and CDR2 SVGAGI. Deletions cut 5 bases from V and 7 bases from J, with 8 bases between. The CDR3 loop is CASSHGFEAFF. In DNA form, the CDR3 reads TGTGCCAGCAGTCACGGATTTGAAGCTTTCTTT.

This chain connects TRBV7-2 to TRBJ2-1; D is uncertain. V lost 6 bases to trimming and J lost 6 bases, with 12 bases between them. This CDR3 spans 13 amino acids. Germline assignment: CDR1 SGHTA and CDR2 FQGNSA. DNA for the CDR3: TGTGCCAGCAGGTCGGCCGCTGGCAATGAGCAGTTCTTC. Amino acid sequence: CASRSAAGNEQFF.

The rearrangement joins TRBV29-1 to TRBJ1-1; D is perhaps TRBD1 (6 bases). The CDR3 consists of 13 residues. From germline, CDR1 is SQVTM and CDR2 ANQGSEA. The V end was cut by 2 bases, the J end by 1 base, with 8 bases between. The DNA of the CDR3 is TGCAGCGTTGAAAAACAGGGGAACACTGAAGCTTTCTTT. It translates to CSVEKQGNTEAFF.

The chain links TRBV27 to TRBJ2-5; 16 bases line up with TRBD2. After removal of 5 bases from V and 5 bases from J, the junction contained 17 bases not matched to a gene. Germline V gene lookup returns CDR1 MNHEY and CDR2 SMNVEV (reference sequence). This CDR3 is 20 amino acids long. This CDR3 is CASSKANSGLAGGPYETQYF. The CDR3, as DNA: TGTGCCAGCAGTAAAGCAAACTCGGGACTAGCGGGGGGGCCTTATGAGACCCAGTACTTC.

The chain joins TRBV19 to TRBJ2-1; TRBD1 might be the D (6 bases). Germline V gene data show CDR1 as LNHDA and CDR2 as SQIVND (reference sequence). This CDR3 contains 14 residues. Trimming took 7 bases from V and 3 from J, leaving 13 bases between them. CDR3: CASTDRLNYNEQFF. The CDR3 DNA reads TGTGCCAGTACCGACAGGTTGAACTACAATGAGCAGTTCTTC.

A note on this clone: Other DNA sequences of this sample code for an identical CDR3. The CDR3 DNA sequence: TGCGCCAGCAGCTTGGTCGGGGGGGGCTACGAGCAGTACTTC. It specifies CASSLVGGGYEQYF. The chain combines TRBV5-1 with TRBJ2-7; 8 positions match TRBD2. In germline, CDR1 is SGHRS, CDR2 YFSETQ. The CDR3 length is 14 residues. V shed 0 bases, J shed 3 bases, and the junction held 2 bases outside the gene matches.

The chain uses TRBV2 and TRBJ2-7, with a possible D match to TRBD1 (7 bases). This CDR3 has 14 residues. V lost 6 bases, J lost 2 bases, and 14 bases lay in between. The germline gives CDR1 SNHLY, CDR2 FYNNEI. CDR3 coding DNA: TGTGCCAGCAGCGAGGAGGGGGCCCCCTACGAGCAGTACTTC. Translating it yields CASSEEGAPYEQYF.

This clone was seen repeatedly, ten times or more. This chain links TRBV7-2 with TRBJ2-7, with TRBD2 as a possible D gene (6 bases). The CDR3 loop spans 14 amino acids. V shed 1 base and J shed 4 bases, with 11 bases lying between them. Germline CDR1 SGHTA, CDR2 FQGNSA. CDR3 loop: CASSLELGGYEQYF. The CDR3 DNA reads TGTGCCAGCAGCTTAGAATTGGGGGGTTACGAGCAGTACTTC. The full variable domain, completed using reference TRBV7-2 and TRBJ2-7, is GAGVSQSPSNKVTEKGKDVELRCDPISGHTALYWYRQSLGQGLEFLIYFQGNSAPDKSGLPSDRFSAERTGGSVSTLTIQRTQQEDSAVYLCASSLELGGYEQYFGPGTRLTVT.

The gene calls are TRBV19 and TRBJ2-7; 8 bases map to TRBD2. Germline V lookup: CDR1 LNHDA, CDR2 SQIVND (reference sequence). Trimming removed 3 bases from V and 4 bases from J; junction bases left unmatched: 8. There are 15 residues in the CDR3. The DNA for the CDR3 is TGTGCCAGTAGTATCATGGCTAGCGGGCAATACGAGCAGTACTTC. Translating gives CASSIMASGQYEQYF. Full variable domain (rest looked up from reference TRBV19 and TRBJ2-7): DGGITQSPKYLFRKEGQNVTLSCEQNLNHDAMYWYRQDPGQGLRLIYYSQIVNDFQKGDIAEGYSVSREKKESFPLTVTSAQKNPTAFYLCASSIMASGQYEQYFGPGTRLTVT.

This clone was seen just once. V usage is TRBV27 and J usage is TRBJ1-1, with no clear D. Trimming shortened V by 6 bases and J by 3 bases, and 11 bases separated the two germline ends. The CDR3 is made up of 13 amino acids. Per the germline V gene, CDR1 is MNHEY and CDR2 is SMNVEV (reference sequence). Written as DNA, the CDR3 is TGTGCCAGCAGCCGAATTTCGGACACTGAAGCTTTCTTT. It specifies CASSRISDTEAFF.

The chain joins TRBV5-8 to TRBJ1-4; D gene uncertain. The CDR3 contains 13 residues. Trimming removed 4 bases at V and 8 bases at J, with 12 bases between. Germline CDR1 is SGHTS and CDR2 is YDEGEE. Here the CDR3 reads CASSNLRGEKLFF. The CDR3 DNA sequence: TGTGCCAGCAGCAACCTTCGTGGGGAAAAACTGTTTTTT.

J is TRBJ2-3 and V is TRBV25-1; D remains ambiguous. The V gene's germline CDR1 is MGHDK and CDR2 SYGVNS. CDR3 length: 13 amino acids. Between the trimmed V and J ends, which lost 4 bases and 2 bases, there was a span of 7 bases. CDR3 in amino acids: CASSAFPTDTQYF. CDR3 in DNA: TGTGCCAGCAGTGCGTTCCCCACAGATACGCAGTATTTT.

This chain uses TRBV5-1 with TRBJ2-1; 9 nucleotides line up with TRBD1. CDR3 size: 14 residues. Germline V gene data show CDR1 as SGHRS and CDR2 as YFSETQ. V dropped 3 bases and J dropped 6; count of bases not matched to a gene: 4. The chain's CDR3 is CASSSGQGTNEQFF. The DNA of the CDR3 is TGCGCCAGCAGCTCCGGACAGGGGACCAATGAGCAGTTCTTC.

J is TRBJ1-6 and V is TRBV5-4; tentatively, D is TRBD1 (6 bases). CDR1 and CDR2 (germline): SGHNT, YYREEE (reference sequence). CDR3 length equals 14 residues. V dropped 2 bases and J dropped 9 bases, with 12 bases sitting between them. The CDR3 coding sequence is TGTGCCAGCAGCTTTCAGGGGCAGGCTTCACCCCTCCACTTT. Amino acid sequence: CASSFQGQASPLHF.

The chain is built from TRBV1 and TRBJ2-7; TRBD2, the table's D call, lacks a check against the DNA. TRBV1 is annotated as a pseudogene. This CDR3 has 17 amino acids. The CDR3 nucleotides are TGCACCAGCAGCCAAGACTACGGCGGGGGGAGCTCCTACGAGCAGTACTTC. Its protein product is CTSSQDYGGGSSYEQYF.

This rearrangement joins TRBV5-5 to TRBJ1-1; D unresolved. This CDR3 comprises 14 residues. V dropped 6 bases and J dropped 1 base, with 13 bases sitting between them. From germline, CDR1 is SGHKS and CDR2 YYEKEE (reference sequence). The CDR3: CASTRYAGNTEAFF. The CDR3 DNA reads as TGTGCCAGCACCCGCTATGCAGGGAACACTGAAGCTTTCTTT.

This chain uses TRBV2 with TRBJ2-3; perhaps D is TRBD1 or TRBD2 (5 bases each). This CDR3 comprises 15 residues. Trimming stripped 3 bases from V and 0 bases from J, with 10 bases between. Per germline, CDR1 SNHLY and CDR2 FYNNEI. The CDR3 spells CASSDRGQSTDTQYF. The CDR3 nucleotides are TGTGCCAGCAGTGACCGGGGCCAGAGCACAGATACGCAGTATTTT.

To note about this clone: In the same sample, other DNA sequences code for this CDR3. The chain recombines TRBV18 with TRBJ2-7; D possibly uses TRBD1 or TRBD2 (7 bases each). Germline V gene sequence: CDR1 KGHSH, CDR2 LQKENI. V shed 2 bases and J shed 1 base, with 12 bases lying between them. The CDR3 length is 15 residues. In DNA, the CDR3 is TGTGCCAGCTCACCAGGGCAGGGGGGGTCCTACGAGCAGTACTTC. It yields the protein CASSPGQGGSYEQYF. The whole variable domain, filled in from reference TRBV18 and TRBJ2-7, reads NAGVMQNPRHLVRRRGQEARLRCSPMKGHSHVYWYRQLPEEGLKFMVYLQKENIIDESGMPKERFSAEFPKEGPSILRIQQVVRGDSAAYFCASSPGQGGSYEQYFGPGTRLTVT.

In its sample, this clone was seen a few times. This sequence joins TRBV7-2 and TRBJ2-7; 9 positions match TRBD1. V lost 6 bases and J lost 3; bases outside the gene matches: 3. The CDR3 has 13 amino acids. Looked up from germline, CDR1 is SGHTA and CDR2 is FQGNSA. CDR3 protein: CASRGQGVYEQYF. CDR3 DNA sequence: TGTGCCAGCAGGGGACAGGGAGTCTACGAGCAGTACTTC.